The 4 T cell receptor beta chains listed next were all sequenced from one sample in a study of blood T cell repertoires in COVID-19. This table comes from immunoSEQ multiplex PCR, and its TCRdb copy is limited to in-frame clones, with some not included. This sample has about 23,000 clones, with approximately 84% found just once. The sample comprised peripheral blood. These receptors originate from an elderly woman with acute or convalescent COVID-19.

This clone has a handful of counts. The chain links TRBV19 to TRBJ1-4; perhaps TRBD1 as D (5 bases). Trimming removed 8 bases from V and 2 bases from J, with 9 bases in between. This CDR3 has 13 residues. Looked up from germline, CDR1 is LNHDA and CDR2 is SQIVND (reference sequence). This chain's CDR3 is CASARQTNEKLFF. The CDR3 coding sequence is TGTGCCAGTGCCCGACAGACTAATGAAAAACTGTTTTTT.

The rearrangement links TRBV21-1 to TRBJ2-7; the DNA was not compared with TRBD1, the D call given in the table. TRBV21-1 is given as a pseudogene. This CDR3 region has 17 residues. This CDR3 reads CASSQYPPHRDSYEQYF. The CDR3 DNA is TGTGCCAGCAGCCAATACCCACCGCACAGGGACTCCTACGAGCAGTACTTC.

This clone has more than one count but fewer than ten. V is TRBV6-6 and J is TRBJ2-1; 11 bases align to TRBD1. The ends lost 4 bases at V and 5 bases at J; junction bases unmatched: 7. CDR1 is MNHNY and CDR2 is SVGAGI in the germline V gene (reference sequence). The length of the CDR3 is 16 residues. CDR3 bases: TGTGCCAGCAGTTCCCCGGACAGGGGGCTTAACAATGAGCAGTTCTTC. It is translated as CASSSPDRGLNNEQFF.

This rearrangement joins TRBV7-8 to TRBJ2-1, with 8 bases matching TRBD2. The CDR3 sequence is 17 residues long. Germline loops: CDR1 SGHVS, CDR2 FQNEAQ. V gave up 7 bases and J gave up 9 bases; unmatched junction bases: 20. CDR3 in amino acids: CASTLQILAAGGGEQFF. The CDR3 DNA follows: TGTGCCAGCACCCTTCAAATACTAGCGGCAGGTGGGGGTGAGCAGTTCTTC.